Below, 22 T cell receptor beta chains from the same sample are listed, as sequenced in a study of cytomegalovirus exposure and HLA in healthy donors. PCR was performed using 60 Vbeta and 13 Jbeta primers. Assay: immunoSEQ multiplex PCR; the TCRdb copy retains only in-frame clones and omits some. The sample lists roughly 230,000 clones; around 90% were seen once. Sequencing was performed on PBMCs. These receptors originate from a girl aged 2 to 10 in good health and CMV-seronegative.

V and J are TRBV11-2 and TRBJ2-5; TRBD1 is a possible D gene (5 bases). The CDR3 contains 12 residues. Germline lookup yields CDR1 SGHAT and CDR2 FQNNGV. Trimming cost V 5 bases and J 4 bases, with 8 bases left between them. The CDR3 nucleotides read TGTGCCAGCAGCCCAGGGCTAGAGACCCAGTACTTC. It yields the protein CASSPGLETQYF.

This chain joins TRBV28 and TRBJ2-7; the match to TRBD1 covers 9 bases. The CDR3 spans 13 residues. Germline CDR1 and CDR2: MDHEN and SYDVKM. With V trimmed by 7 bases and J by 4 bases, 5 bases remained unmatched. The CDR3 DNA sequence: TGTGCCAGCACTGGGACAGGGCCGTACGAGCAGTACTTC. As protein: CASTGTGPYEQYF.

V is TRBV6-5 and J is TRBJ1-2; 11 nucleotides line up with TRBD1. The CDR3 has 15 residues. The germline V gene encodes CDR1 MNHEY and CDR2 SVGAGI. V gave up 3 bases and J gave up 8 bases; unmatched junction bases: 8. The CDR3 spells CASSYRGTGGSGYTF. The DNA of the CDR3 is TGTGCCAGCAGTTATCGGGGGACAGGGGGGAGCGGCTACACCTTC.

This clone was counted a few times. The chain recombines TRBV6-1 with TRBJ2-7; perhaps TRBD2 as D (6 bases). The germline V and J ends were trimmed by 3 bases and 6 bases, with 15 bases remaining between them. Germline CDR1 and CDR2: MNHNS and SASEGT. The CDR3 extends over 14 amino acids. Written as DNA, the CDR3 is TGTGCCAGCAGTGAGATCTTTCGGGGGTCCGAGCAGTACTTC. Amino acid sequence: CASSEIFRGSEQYF.

This sequence joins TRBV25-1 and TRBJ2-1, with D maybe TRBD1 (6 bases). This CDR3 is built from 12 residues. Germline V lookup: CDR1 MGHDK, CDR2 SYGVNS. Trimming took off 6 bases at V and 9 bases at J, with 12 bases between the two ends. The CDR3 nucleotides read TGTGCCAGCAGAGACAGGAAGGCTGAGCAGTTCTTC. It yields the protein CASRDRKAEQFF.

The rearrangement uses TRBV5-4 and TRBJ1-4; 9 bases match TRBD1. The CDR3 spans 19 residues. Germline V gives CDR1 SGHNT, CDR2 YYREEE (reference sequence). Losses at the gene ends were 4 bases for V and 5 bases for J; bases not matched to a gene: 18. In DNA, the CDR3 is TGTGCCAGCAGCCTCAAACCCGGGGACAGGGAGATTAGGAATGAAAAACTGTTTTTT. As protein: CASSLKPGDREIRNEKLFF.

V is TRBV10-1 and J is TRBJ2-7, with 9 nucleotides matching TRBD2. Germline loops: CDR1 WNHNN, CDR2 SYGVQD (reference sequence). This CDR3 contains 14 residues. The trim removed 10 bases at V and 0 bases at J, leaving 7 bases unmatched. In DNA, the CDR3 is TGCGCCATCACAATAGCGGGGGACTCCTACGAGCAGTACTTC. Protein product: CAITIAGDSYEQYF.

This clone was seen a single time. This sequence joins TRBV5-4 and TRBJ1-1; maybe TRBD1 (5 bases). This CDR3 is 15 amino acids long. Germline-derived CDR1 and CDR2 are SGHNT and YYREEE (reference sequence). Deletions cut 6 bases from V and 1 base from J, with 16 bases between. The CDR3 loop reads CASTFGGSGNTEAFF. The DNA of the CDR3 is TGTGCCAGCACCTTCGGGGGTTCGGGGAACACTGAAGCTTTCTTT.

The V gene is TRBV28, the J gene TRBJ1-3; D uncertain. Per germline, CDR1 MDHEN and CDR2 SYDVKM. The CDR3 consists of 17 residues. V was clipped by 5 bases and J by 0 bases, with 17 bases between them. The CDR3 loop is CASSREPYPFSGNTIYF. In nucleotides, the CDR3 is TGTGCCAGCAGTCGGGAACCCTATCCCTTCTCTGGAAACACCATATATTTT.

The V gene is TRBV6-6, the J gene TRBJ2-7, with 7 bases identical to TRBD2. Unmatched junction bases numbered 2, after V lost 2 bases and J lost 4 bases. The CDR3 extends over 13 amino acids. Germline V lookup: CDR1 MNHNY, CDR2 SVGAGI (reference sequence). CDR3 loop: CASSYQLAYEQYF. DNA for the CDR3: TGTGCCAGCAGTTACCAACTAGCGTACGAGCAGTACTTC.

This chain connects TRBV6-5 to TRBJ1-3; 9 nucleotides agree with TRBD1. CDR1 MNHEY and CDR2 SVGAGI come from the germline V gene. There are 15 residues in the CDR3. V gave up 5 bases and J gave up 2 bases; unmatched junction bases: 4. The CDR3 DNA follows: TGTGCCAGCAGTATCGGGACAGGGCCTGGAAACACCATATATTTT. It translates to CASSIGTGPGNTIYF.

The V and J genes are TRBV5-5 and TRBJ1-2; TRBD1 matches at 8 bases. CDR3 length: 14 residues. CDR1 is SGHKS, CDR2 YYEKEE, per germline (reference sequence). V lost 4 bases and J lost 4; bases outside the gene matches: 6. CDR3 nucleotides: TGTGCCAGCAGCCAGGACGGGACAGGCTATGGCTACACCTTC. Amino acid sequence: CASSQDGTGYGYTF.

V usage is TRBV6-5 and J usage is TRBJ1-1; unclear D gene. CDR1 is MNHEY and CDR2 is SVGAGI in the germline V gene. V was shortened by 0 bases and J by 10 bases, with 15 bases between the two germline ends. This CDR3 spans 14 amino acids. The CDR3 DNA follows: TGTGCCAGCAGTTACTCGAGGGTCCCCCTCGGAGCTTTCTTT. Translation: CASSYSRVPLGAFF.

CDR3 in DNA: TGTGCCAGCAGTACCTATTCCGGGACAGGCTACAATCAGCCCCAGCATTTT. Protein: CASSTYSGTGYNQPQHF. The chain has TRBV28 and TRBJ1-5, with 8 bases fitting TRBD1. Germline loops: CDR1 MDHEN, CDR2 SYDVKM. The CDR3 sequence is 17 residues long. Trimming at V came to 5 bases and at J to 3 bases, leaving 12 bases not matched to a gene.

This sequence joins TRBV6-5 and TRBJ1-2, with 8 bases aligning to TRBD1. Germline V lookup: CDR1 MNHEY, CDR2 SVGAGI. The ends lost 2 bases at V and 7 bases at J; junction bases unmatched: 9. The CDR3 has 15 amino acids. The CDR3 here is CASSYGRVDRGGYTF. CDR3 DNA sequence: TGTGCCAGCAGTTACGGCCGGGTTGACAGGGGTGGCTACACCTTC.

This sequence joins TRBV6-1 and TRBJ2-7; 9 positions match TRBD1. CDR1 and CDR2 from the germline V gene are MNHNS and SASEGT. The CDR3 sequence is 15 residues long. Trimming removed 3 bases from V and 4 bases from J; junction bases left unmatched: 7. In nucleotides, the CDR3 is TGTGCCAGCAGTGAGGGGACACAGGGGGCGTACGAGCAGTACTTC. It translates to CASSEGTQGAYEQYF.

The chain joins TRBV4-1 to TRBJ1-4, with 10 bases identical to TRBD1. The CDR3 sequence is 16 residues long. Germline CDR1 is MGHRA and CDR2 is YSYEKL. The V gene end was trimmed by 2 bases and the J gene end by 8 bases; junction bases not matched to a gene: 8. The CDR3 nucleotides are TGCGCCAGCAGCCAAAAACCCGGGACAGGGGAGGAAAAACTGTTTTTT. Translating it yields CASSQKPGTGEEKLFF.

As regards this clone: The sample carries other DNA sequences with the same CDR3. The CDR3 spells CASSLSSGGSTDTQYF. For the CDR3, the DNA is TGTGCCAGCAGTTTAAGCAGCGGGGGGTCCACAGATACGCAGTATTTT. This sequence joins TRBV27 and TRBJ2-3; TRBD2 matches at 9 bases. This CDR3 has 16 amino acids. CDR1 is MNHEY, CDR2 SMNVEV, per germline (reference sequence). Losses at the gene ends were 2 bases for V and 2 bases for J; bases not matched to a gene: 5.

The chain uses TRBV6-4 and TRBJ1-2; perhaps TRBD1 as D (6 bases). The V and J ends lost 7 bases and 0 bases respectively, with 12 bases between them. The CDR3 is made up of 14 amino acids. Germline CDR1 is MRHNA and CDR2 is SNTAGT. CDR3 bases: TGTGCCAGCAAAAAGGACAGTTCTAACTATGGCTACACCTTC. Protein: CASKKDSSNYGYTF.

The CDR3 bases are TGTGCCAGCAGCTTACGACAGGGGGCCCGCGAGCAGTACTTC. This encodes CASSLRQGAREQYF. J is TRBJ2-7 and V is TRBV5-4; 10 positions agree with TRBD1. Germline lookup yields CDR1 SGHNT and CDR2 YYREEE (reference sequence). The CDR3 covers 14 residues. Unmatched junction bases numbered 5, after V lost 2 bases and J lost 6 bases.

J is TRBJ1-2 and V is TRBV5-8, with 9 bases lining up with TRBD1. CDR1 SGHTS and CDR2 YDEGEE come from the germline V gene. The CDR3 sequence is 13 residues long. V was clipped by 4 bases and J by 8 bases; unmatched bases: 6. Here the CDR3 reads CASSGQGRRGYTF. DNA for the CDR3: TGTGCCAGCAGCGGACAGGGGCGGAGGGGCTACACCTTC.

This chain uses TRBV2 with TRBJ2-5; a weak D match, TRBD2 (5 bases). CDR3 length: 14 amino acids. Trimming pared 3 bases from V and 7 bases from J, leaving 15 bases between. Germline loops: CDR1 SNHLY, CDR2 FYNNEI. CDR3 region: CASSDTRGLGTQYF. The CDR3 bases are TGTGCCAGCAGTGATACTCGGGGATTGGGGACCCAGTACTTC.